A selection of T cell receptor beta chains follows, all from one sample in a study of beta chain features in type 1 diabetes. The table came from immunoSEQ multiplex PCR; TCRdb's copy has only in-frame clones and leaves some out. In the table there are approximately 170,000 clones, 7.8% of which are singletons. Sequences were obtained from central memory CD4+ T cells from blood. Source of these receptors: a woman in her thirties or forties with type 1 diabetes. The CDR3 runs from the conserved cysteine through the conserved F or W. A D gene is named only where the DNA matches it firmly. Some rows mark clone size as missing; the rest say once, few, many or name a class of expanded clone.

D gene,J gene,V gene,clone size,CDR3 DNA,CDR3 protein
TRBD1,TRBJ1-1,TRBV5-6,few,TGTGCCAGCAGCCGCTTAGACAGGGAATCTGAAGCTTTCTTT,CASSRLDRESEAFF
.,TRBJ2-3,TRBV4-3,few,TGCGCCAGCAGCCAACGGTATAGGGCGGAGGGTACGCAGTATTTT,CASSQRYRAEGTQYF
.,TRBJ1-5,TRBV6-5,few,TGTGCCAGCAGCTTAGGCGGGGCCAATCAGCCCCAGCATTTT,CASSLGGANQPQHF
TRBD1,TRBJ1-1,TRBV15,few,TGTGCCACCAGCAGACTCGGGGGGACAGGGAGCACTGAAGCTTTCTTT,CATSRLGGTGSTEAFF
TRBD1,TRBJ1-2,TRBV7-9,.,TGTGCCAGCAGCTTAGAAACGGGGGGACAGGGAGCCTACACCTTC,CASSLETGGQGAYTF
.,TRBJ2-2,TRBV18,.,TGTGCCAGCTCACCAGGTCAAGCGGACACCGGGGAGCTGTTTTTT,CASSPGQADTGELFF
.,TRBJ2-1,TRBV11-2,.,TGTGCCAGCAGCTTAGACACGCAGTCCTACAATGAGCAGTTCTTC,CASSLDTQSYNEQFF
.,TRBJ1-2,TRBV9,.,TGTGCCAGCAGCGTAGATGGGACATACAATGGCTACACCTTC,CASSVDGTYNGYTF
TRBD1,TRBJ2-7,TRBV28,.,TGTGCCACCCGACAGGGCACCGACGACGAGCAGTACTTC,CATRQGTDDEQYF
.,TRBJ1-6,TRBV27,.,TGTGCCAGCAGTTTCACGGGACTGCTCGATAATTCACCCCTCCACTTT,CASSFTGLLDNSPLHF
TRBD2,TRBJ2-3,TRBV6-1,.,TGTGCCAGCAGTGAAGGGGAGGGGTCAGTTGGTACGCAGTATTTT,CASSEGEGSVGTQYF
TRBD1,TRBJ1-5,TRBV6-6,few,TGTGCCAGCAGTCCGACAGGGACGACTCAGCCCCAGCATTTT,CASSPTGTTQPQHF
TRBD2,TRBJ2-7,TRBV7-9,few,TGTGCCAGCAGTTCCGGGACTAGCGGTCACGAGCAGTACTTC,CASSSGTSGHEQYF
.,TRBJ1-5,TRBV5-6,.,TGTGCCAGCAGCTTCCCGGGAGAGAATCAGCCCCAGCATTTT,CASSFPGENQPQHF
.,TRBJ1-1,TRBV29-1,many,TGCAGCGTCCCCTTTTCGAACACTGAAGCTTTCTTT,CSVPFSNTEAFF
.,TRBJ2-5,TRBV5-1,.,TGCGCCAGCAGCACCGGCCCTTCGGAGGAGACCCAGTACTTC,CASSTGPSEETQYF
.,TRBJ1-6,TRBV4-3,many,TGCGCCAGCGGGCGCAATAATTCACCCCTCCACTTT,CASGRNNSPLHF
TRBD1,TRBJ2-1,TRBV27,.,TGTGCCAGCAGCCCTCGACAGGGGGGATACAATGAGCAGTTCTTC,CASSPRQGGYNEQFF
TRBD2,TRBJ2-1,TRBV7-3,.,TGTGCCAGCAGCTCCGGGACTAGCGACCACAATGAGCAGTTCTTC,CASSSGTSDHNEQFF
.,TRBJ2-1,TRBV14,many,TGTGCCAGCAGCCAACCGGGTCCTTCGGGGCAGTTCTTC,CASSQPGPSGQFF
TRBD2,TRBJ2-2,TRBV28,few,TGTGCCAGCAGCTCTAGCGGGAGGGCCGGGGAGCTGTTTTTT,CASSSSGRAGELFF
.,TRBJ1-5,TRBV28,.,TGTGCCAGCAGCTTCGGTCCGGGGGAGGGGAATCAGCCCCAGCATTTT,CASSFGPGEGNQPQHF
.,TRBJ2-1,TRBV19,.,TGTGCCAGTAGTATTGAGGAAGGAGGGGAGCAGTTCTTC,CASSIEEGGEQFF
.,TRBJ2-3,TRBV7-2,many,TGTGCCAGCAGCCGCAAGAGTGGGGCGCCCACAGATACGCAGTATTTT,CASSRKSGAPTDTQYF